Listed below are T cell receptor beta chains from one sample, sequenced in a study of vaccination and CD4 T cells after COVID-19. TCRdb re-called the PCR reads with MiXCR, one entry per CDR3 protein. The data contain 20,000 to 25,000 distinct CDR3 sequences, about 38% of them seen just once; the ten biggest clones take up over 4%. No antigens are known for them. Here the sequenced sample was CD4+ T cells from blood, cultured in vitro, taken before SARS-CoV-2 vaccination. The source of these receptors is a human donor who had recovered from COVID-19. The CDR3 runs from the conserved cysteine through the conserved F or W. The D gene is left open where the match is weak. For some rows the clone size is stated as once, few or many, or as a class when expanded; others skip it.

j_call,clone_size,v_call,d_call,cdr3_aa,cdr3_nt
TRBJ1-1,.,TRBV12-3/TRBV12-4,TRBD1,CASSLGRTGRGGTEAFF,TGTGCCAGCAGTTTAGGTAGGACAGGGAGAGGGGGCACTGAAGCTTTCTTT
TRBJ2-5,.,TRBV28,.,CASRQTARETQYF,TGTGCCAGCAGACAGACGGCTAGGGAGACCCAGTACTTC
TRBJ1-1,.,TRBV10-3,TRBD1,CASTEYLRDRKNTEAFF,TGTGCCAGTACAGAATACCTCCGGGACAGGAAGAACACTGAAGCTTTCTTT
TRBJ2-2,.,TRBV7-6,.,CASSLVVGGAGELFF,TGTGCCAGCAGCTTAGTCGTTGGAGGGGCCGGGGAGCTGTTTTTT
TRBJ1-3,.,TRBV6-1,.,CASIERVGQGVSGNTIYF,TGTGCCAGCATCGAACGAGTGGGGCAAGGGGTCTCTGGAAACACCATATATTTT
TRBJ1-2,few,TRBV6-5,.,CASSYSARRYGYTF,TGTGCCAGCAGTTACTCGGCCCGTCGCTATGGCTACACCTTC
TRBJ1-1,few,TRBV4-1,.,CASSQGRVVPGNTEAFF,TGCGCCAGCAGCCAGGGACGGGTTGTCCCGGGAAACACTGAAGCTTTCTTT
TRBJ1-1,.,TRBV7-9,.,CASSPVTGAGDTEAFF,TGTGCCAGCAGCCCGGTAACGGGGGCAGGGGACACTGAAGCTTTCTTT
TRBJ1-6,few,TRBV20-1,.,CSAENQERAPSSYNSPLHF,TGCAGTGCTGAAAACCAAGAAAGGGCGCCGAGCTCCTATAATTCACCCCTCCACTTT
TRBJ2-3,few,TRBV11-3,.,CASSSGQSPDTQYF,TGTGCCAGCAGCTCCGGACAGTCCCCAGATACGCAGTATTTT
TRBJ2-7,few,TRBV7-2,TRBD2,CASSKLAGGYEQYF,TGTGCCAGCAGCAAACTAGCGGGGGGCTACGAGCAGTACTTC
TRBJ1-3,once,TRBV6-1,.,CASTTGISGNTIYF,TGTGCCAGCACGACGGGCATCTCTGGAAACACCATATATTTT
TRBJ2-1,.,TRBV20-1,.,CSARAGAHNEQFF,TGCAGTGCTAGAGCGGGAGCCCACAATGAGCAGTTCTTC
TRBJ1-4,.,TRBV28,TRBD1,CASNGPGQGGEKLFF,TGTGCCAGCAACGGCCCGGGACAGGGGGGAGAAAAACTGTTTTTT
TRBJ2-7,.,TRBV5-4,TRBD2,CASSQGLARADEQYF,TGTGCCAGCAGCCAGGGACTAGCGCGAGCAGACGAGCAGTACTTC
TRBJ2-2,.,TRBV27,TRBD2,CASSLGSGGAGEPFF,TGTGCCAGCAGTTTAGGAAGCGGGGGGGCCGGGGAGCCGTTTTTT
TRBJ1-2,few,TRBV20-1,.,CSAGSRRGGYGYTF,TGCAGTGCTGGCTCCCGAAGGGGAGGATATGGCTACACCTTC
TRBJ2-1,.,TRBV20-1,TRBD2,CSARDGTTQFF,TGCAGTGCTAGAGATGGGACTACACAGTTCTTC
TRBJ2-3,.,TRBV5-4,TRBD1,CASSLQTGQGATTDTQYF,TGTGCCAGCAGCTTGCAAACGGGACAGGGGGCCACCACAGATACGCAGTATTTT
TRBJ1-1,.,TRBV18,.,CASSRTVNTEAFF,TGTGCCAGCTCCCGGACGGTGAACACTGAAGCTTTCTTT
TRBJ2-3,.,TRBV12-3/TRBV12-4,TRBD2,CASSLVAGGFTDTQYF,TGTGCCAGCAGTTTAGTAGCGGGAGGGTTCACAGATACGCAGTATTTT
TRBJ2-2,.,TRBV11-3,TRBD2,CASRPTSVNTGELFF,TGTGCCAGCAGACCGACTAGCGTGAACACCGGGGAGCTGTTTTTT
TRBJ2-4,.,TRBV4-2,.,CASSQSRDNQNIQYF,TGTGCCAGCAGCCAGTCAAGGGACAACCAAAACATTCAGTACTTC
TRBJ2-1,.,TRBV20-1,TRBD2,CSARALAGGPNEQFF,TGCAGTGCTAGAGCTCTAGCGGGGGGCCCAAATGAGCAGTTCTTC
TRBJ2-5,.,TRBV6-2/TRBV6-3,.,CASSPRRSETQYF,TGTGCCAGCAGTCCCCGTCGGTCGGAGACCCAGTACTTC
TRBJ1-6,.,TRBV6-2/TRBV6-3,.,CASSAAVQGPEDSYNSPLHF,TGTGCCAGCAGCGCCGCCGTGCAGGGGCCAGAAGACTCCTATAATTCACCCCTCCACTTT
TRBJ2-5,.,TRBV5-4,TRBD1,CASRTRGRPETQYF,TGTGCCAGCAGGACCAGGGGGCGCCCAGAGACCCAGTACTTC
TRBJ2-7,few,TRBV10-3,.,CAIRDGGVPYEQYF,TGTGCCATCAGAGACGGGGGAGTACCCTACGAGCAGTACTTC
TRBJ1-4,.,TRBV19,.,CASSTRSGKLFF,TGTGCCAGTAGTACCCGTTCGGGGAAACTGTTTTTT
TRBJ1-1,.,TRBV25-1,.,CASSELFSSEAFF,TGTGCCAGCAGTGAACTATTTAGCTCTGAAGCTTTCTTT
TRBJ2-7,.,TRBV2,.,CASSELAFNEQYF,TGTGCCAGCAGTGAACTAGCGTTCAACGAGCAGTACTTC
TRBJ1-1,.,TRBV6-5,.,CASSYNGLGLNTEAFF,TGTGCCAGCAGTTACAACGGATTGGGACTTAACACTGAAGCTTTCTTT
TRBJ1-2,.,TRBV19,.,CASSESRTGHGYTF,TGTGCCAGTAGCGAAAGTCGTACGGGACATGGCTACACCTTC
TRBJ1-1,.,TRBV6-5,.,CASSYEGIMNTEAFF,TGTGCCAGCAGTTATGAGGGGATCATGAACACTGAAGCTTTCTTT